A single sample is the source of the 29 T cell receptor beta chains below, sequenced in a study of HIV-infected patients and healthy controls. All unsorted peripheral T cells were captured because whole blood was used without fractionation. Approximately 500 ng RNA was reverse transcribed with alpha and beta constant-region primers. Separate chain-specific third strand synthesis with multiplexing indices produced the alpha and beta libraries. Each CDR3 protein gets one entry after TCRdb re-called the 5' RACE reads with MiXCR. The top ten clones hold about 4% of a sample with some 25,000 distinct CDR3 sequences, roughly 8.7% of them seen once. Sequenced input: blood. The receptors come from an adult in good health.

This clonotype was detected many times. The chain is built from TRBV19 and TRBJ1-5, with D unclear. CDR1 and CDR2 (germline): LNHDA, SQIVND (reference sequence). Trimming took 2 bases from V and 4 from J, leaving 12 bases between them. CDR3 length: 15 amino acids. CDR3 sequence (DNA): TGTGCCAGTAGTATACGAGGATCACGAAATCAGCCCCAGCATTTT. Encoded protein: CASSIRGSRNQPQHF.

This clonotype has ten or more counts. The rearrangement links TRBV3-1 to TRBJ2-5, with TRBD2 identical over 11 bases. The CDR3 loop spans 17 amino acids. V lost 4 bases to trimming and J lost 2 bases; unmatched junction nucleotides: 9. The germline CDR1 and CDR2 sequences are LGHDT and YNNKEL (reference sequence). CDR3: CASSPPALAGGQETQYF. CDR3 bases: TGTGCCAGCAGCCCCCCCGCCCTAGCGGGGGGACAAGAGACCCAGTACTTC.

This clonotype showed up many times. The chain joins TRBV25-1 to TRBJ2-5; D unclear. The CDR3 is made up of 14 amino acids. The V and J ends lost 6 bases and 4 bases respectively, with 15 bases between them. Germline CDR1 and CDR2: MGHDK and SYGVNS. CDR3 sequence reads: CASSAPRGRETQYF. Here the CDR3 DNA reads TGTGCCAGCAGCGCCCCTCGTGGTCGAGAGACCCAGTACTTC.

This clonotype was counted many times. The V and J genes are TRBV19 and TRBJ1-5, with 9 nucleotides matching TRBD1. The CDR3 has 14 amino acids. Germline lookup yields CDR1 LNHDA and CDR2 SQIVND (reference sequence). V lost 4 bases to trimming and J lost 4 bases; unmatched junction nucleotides: 2. Here the CDR3 DNA reads TGTGCCAGTAGTACCGACAGGGGGAATCAGCCCCAGCATTTT. This codes for CASSTDRGNQPQHF.

Ten or more counts support this clonotype. CDR3 protein: CASSQGRFTGPQHF. The CDR3 bases are TGTGCCAGCAGCCAAGGCCGCTTTACCGGGCCCCAGCATTTT. The gene calls are TRBV4-2 and TRBJ1-5; D is ambiguous. With 1 base removed from V and 9 bases from J, the gap between germline ends came to 13 bases. The CDR3 extends over 14 amino acids. The germline gives CDR1 LGHNA, CDR2 YNFKEQ.

This clonotype was picked up many times. This CDR3 is CASSLGALDYGYTF. CDR3 nucleotides: TGTGCCAGCAGCCTGGGGGCTCTGGACTATGGCTACACCTTC. The V and J genes are TRBV12-3 or TRBV12-4 and TRBJ1-2; TRBD1 might be the D (6 bases). The germline V and J ends were trimmed by 6 bases and 3 bases, with 14 bases remaining between them. The CDR3 has 14 amino acids.

There are many counts of this clonotype. The rearrangement joins TRBV10-3 to TRBJ1-2; D gene uncertain. CDR3 length equals 11 residues. Germline loops: CDR1 ENHRY, CDR2 SYGVKD. Between the trimmed V and J ends, which lost 7 bases and 7 bases, there was a span of 10 bases. CDR3 in DNA: TGTGCCATCACCTCAGGTCGTGGCTACACCTTC. It translates to CAITSGRGYTF.

This clonotype was seen at least ten times. The genes are TRBV7-9 and TRBJ1-5, with a weak D call TRBD1 (6 bases). V lost 4 bases and J lost 7, with 17 bases in between. This CDR3 contains 15 residues. Germline V CDR1 and CDR2: SEHNR, FQNEAQ (reference sequence). This chain's CDR3 is CASSSGAGAKQPQHF. CDR3 nucleotide sequence: TGTGCCAGCAGCTCAGGGGCGGGGGCTAAGCAGCCCCAGCATTTT.

This clonotype was picked up many times. The chain is built from TRBV28 and TRBJ1-5; 8 bases align to TRBD1. CDR1 and CDR2 (germline): MDHEN, SYDVKM. The trim removed 2 bases at V and 7 bases at J, leaving 7 bases unmatched. The CDR3 consists of 15 residues. The DNA for the CDR3 is TGTGCCAGCAGTTTACCCCAGACAGGGGACCAGCCCCAGCATTTT. Its protein is CASSLPQTGDQPQHF.

This chain uses TRBV2 with TRBJ2-5; 14 bases line up with TRBD2. The CDR3 has 16 amino acids. After removal of 3 bases from V and 1 base from J, the junction contained 1 base not matched to a gene. Germline V CDR1 and CDR2: SNHLY, FYNNEI. CDR3 sequence (DNA): TGTGCCAGCAGTGACGGACTAGCGGGGGGCCAAGAGACCCAGTACTTC. This sequence encodes CASSDGLAGGQETQYF.

This clonotype was observed at least ten times. The V gene is TRBV3-1, the J gene TRBJ1-2; a possible D gene is TRBD1 (6 bases). Germline CDR1 and CDR2: LGHDT and YNNKEL (reference sequence). The V gene lost 8 bases and the J gene lost 5 bases, with 18 bases spanning the gap. There are 14 residues in the CDR3. The CDR3 is CASGKEAGEYGYTF. The CDR3 region has the DNA TGTGCCAGCGGGAAGGAGGCAGGGGAATATGGCTACACCTTC.

This clonotype came up many times. V and J are TRBV11-3 and TRBJ2-3; D gene uncertain. Trimming cost V 1 base and J 2 bases, with 10 bases left between them. The length of the CDR3 is 15 residues. Germline lookup yields CDR1 SGHNT and CDR2 YENEEA. The CDR3 DNA reads as TGTGCCAGCAGCTTAGTTTGGGCCCCCACAGATACGCAGTATTTT. This translates into CASSLVWAPTDTQYF.

This clonotype was recorded at least ten times. The genes are TRBV20-1 and TRBJ2-6; a possible D gene is TRBD1 (6 bases). The CDR3 is 14 residues long. The germline gives CDR1 DFQATT, CDR2 SNEGSKA (reference sequence). Trimming shortened V by 4 bases and J by 2 bases, and 9 bases separated the two germline ends. The CDR3 loop reads CSATYRAGANVLTF. The DNA of the CDR3 is TGCAGTGCTACTTACAGGGCTGGGGCCAACGTCCTGACTTTC.

The rearrangement links TRBV28 to TRBJ1-1, with D unresolved. The CDR3 covers 12 residues. Trimming cost V 7 bases and J 8 bases, with 14 bases left between them. Germline loops: CDR1 MDHEN, CDR2 SYDVKM. The CDR3 DNA follows: TGTGCCAGCACCCAAAAGGGCAGGGAAGCTTTCTTT. Translating it yields CASTQKGREAFF. Full variable domain (rest looked up from reference TRBV28 and TRBJ1-1): DVKVTQSSRYLVKRTGEKVFLECVQDMDHENMFWYRQDPGLGLRLIYFSYDVKMKEKGDIPEGYSVSREKKERFSLILESASTNQTSMYLCASTQKGREAFFGQGTRLTVV.

This clonotype was detected many times. The CDR3: CASSLAPAGVNTEAFF. CDR3 in DNA: TGTGCCAGCAGTTTAGCGCCCGCAGGGGTGAACACTGAAGCTTTCTTT. The chain uses TRBV12-3 or TRBV12-4 and TRBJ1-1; perhaps TRBD1 as D (6 bases). V dropped 0 bases and J dropped 0 bases, with 11 bases sitting between them. The CDR3 has 16 residues.

The chain is built from TRBV6-5 and TRBJ1-1, with D perhaps matching TRBD1 (5 bases). CDR1 is MNHEY, CDR2 SVGAGI, per germline. CDR3 size: 16 residues. V was shortened by 5 bases and J by 6 bases, with 22 bases between the two germline ends. The CDR3 loop reads CASSIRDYRSRAEAFF. The CDR3 DNA is TGTGCCAGCAGTATCCGGGACTACAGATCCAGGGCTGAAGCTTTCTTT.

Ten or more counts support this clonotype. The J gene is TRBJ1-1, the V gene TRBV5-1; D may be TRBD1 (5 bases). Trimming removed 1 base from V and 3 bases from J, with 7 bases in between. This CDR3 comprises 13 residues. The germline CDR1 and CDR2 sequences are SGHRS and YFSETQ. CDR3: CASSLQGYTEAFF. CDR3 in DNA: TGCGCCAGCAGCTTGCAGGGTTACACTGAAGCTTTCTTT.

This clonotype has ten or more counts. J is TRBJ2-1 and V is TRBV6-2 or TRBV6-3; D is unresolved. CDR3 length equals 14 residues. V lost 0 bases, J lost 7 bases, and 10 bases lay in between. CDR1 is MNHEY and CDR2 is SVGEGT in the germline V gene. CDR3 bases: TGTGCCAGCAGTTACTCGGCAGCTCGAAATGAGCAGTTCTTC. As protein: CASSYSAARNEQFF.

This clonotype was counted at least ten times. V and J are TRBV16 and TRBJ1-2; D not resolved. The CDR3 runs to 16 residues. From germline, CDR1 is KGHSY and CDR2 FQNENV. V gave up 1 base and J gave up 0 bases, with 12 bases separating them. The CDR3, as DNA: TGTGCCAGCAGCCAATTCGAGACAACCACTAACTATGGCTACACCTTC. Protein sequence: CASSQFETTTNYGYTF.

This clonotype was observed a handful of times. This chain uses TRBV3-1 with TRBJ2-1; 8 bases are a match to TRBD1. In germline, CDR1 is LGHDT, CDR2 YNNKEL (reference sequence). The CDR3 loop spans 16 amino acids. J gave up 1 base and V 2 bases, and 4 bases lay outside the gene matches. CDR3 residues: CASSQKWTGSYNEQFF. DNA of the CDR3: TGTGCCAGCAGCCAAAAGTGGACAGGGTCCTACAATGAGCAGTTCTTC.

The table lists this clonotype with many counts. The chain is built from TRBV5-6 and TRBJ2-3, with D unresolved. CDR1 and CDR2 from the germline V gene are SGHDT and YYEEEE. This CDR3 is 15 amino acids long. The ends were cut back, 3 bases at V and 2 bases at J, with 13 bases in the middle. In nucleotides, the CDR3 is TGTGCCAGCAGCTCCCCGGGTCTGCACACAGATACGCAGTATTTT. This encodes CASSSPGLHTDTQYF.

This clonotype was detected only a few times. The gene calls are TRBV6-2 or TRBV6-3 and TRBJ2-1; 8 bases line up with TRBD1. Germline trimming cut 5 bases from V and 10 bases from J; bases unmatched to any gene: 13. The V gene's germline CDR1 is MNHEY and CDR2 SVGEGT. This CDR3 has 15 residues. The CDR3 nucleotides read TGTGCCAGCAGTCCCTCGGACAGGGCCAGTGGAGAGCAGTTCTTC. Translating gives CASSPSDRASGEQFF.

This clonotype was seen ten or more times. This chain joins TRBV19 and TRBJ2-3; D may be TRBD1 (5 bases). The length of the CDR3 is 14 residues. The V gene lost 4 bases and the J gene lost 2 bases, with 10 bases spanning the gap. Germline lookup yields CDR1 LNHDA and CDR2 SQIVND (reference sequence). CDR3: CASSKGAYTDTQYF. The CDR3 DNA sequence: TGTGCCAGTAGTAAAGGGGCTTACACAGATACGCAGTATTTT.

This clonotype was seen ten or more times. The chain is built from TRBV6-2 or TRBV6-3 and TRBJ1-2; D might be TRBD1 (5 bases). Trimming took 6 bases from V and 1 from J, leaving 18 bases between them. The germline V gene has CDR1 MNHEY and CDR2 SVGEGT. The CDR3 is 16 residues long. The CDR3 sequence is CASRGDSNYDNYGYTF. CDR3 bases: TGTGCCAGCAGGGGGGACTCAAACTACGATAACTATGGCTACACCTTC.

This clonotype was seen ten or more times. CDR3 residues: CASPSARAETQYF. CDR3 nucleotide sequence: TGTGCCAGCCCCTCAGCCCGGGCCGAGACCCAGTACTTC. The V and J genes are TRBV21-1 and TRBJ2-5; the D segment call TRBD1 is taken from the table without a DNA check. TRBV21-1 is noted as a pseudogene. The CDR3 runs to 13 residues.

The J gene is TRBJ2-4, the V gene TRBV18; D gene uncertain. The CDR3 extends over 13 amino acids. The V gene's germline CDR1 is KGHSH and CDR2 LQKENI. The V end lost 6 bases, the J end lost 2 bases, and 8 bases lay between the germline ends. CDR3 bases: TGTGCCAGCTCCCAGTTAACCAAAAACATTCAGTACTTC. Residues: CASSQLTKNIQYF.

Ten or more counts support this clonotype. This chain joins TRBV7-9 and TRBJ2-3; 8 nucleotides agree with TRBD1. V lost 5 bases and J lost 0; bases outside the gene matches: 4. This CDR3 is 15 amino acids long. Germline values: CDR1 SEHNR, CDR2 FQNEAQ (reference sequence). In nucleotides, the CDR3 is TGTGCCAGCAGCCGACAGGGGTCCAGCACAGATACGCAGTATTTT. It yields the protein CASSRQGSSTDTQYF.

The gene calls are TRBV6-2 or TRBV6-3 and TRBJ1-1; no clear D gene. The germline CDR1 and CDR2 sequences are MNHEY and SVGEGT. The CDR3 runs 14 residues. Trimming stripped 11 bases from V and 0 bases from J, with 16 bases between. The CDR3 DNA reads TGTGCCGCCGGGCGGGGAGGCGTGAACACTGAAGCTTTCTTT. Its protein is CAAGRGGVNTEAFF.

The sample holds many counts of this clonotype. The gene calls are TRBV5-1 and TRBJ1-4, with D maybe TRBD1 (6 bases). Trimming pared 6 bases from V and 6 bases from J, leaving 12 bases between. Germline V CDR1 and CDR2: SGHRS, YFSETQ. The CDR3 consists of 13 residues. The CDR3 nucleotides read TGCGCCAGCACCGGGGGGCGCGATGAAAAACTGTTTTTT. This sequence encodes CASTGGRDEKLFF.